A single sample is the source of the 13 T cell receptor beta chains below, sequenced in a study of molecular identifiers for immune sequencing clone quantification. TCRdb redid the calling of the PCR reads with MiXCR, one entry per CDR3 protein. Of 490,000 or so distinct CDR3 sequences listed, around 23% are singletons. The specimen sequenced was naive CD8+ T cells from blood, with Jurkat cell RNA spiked in. The subset was: FACS-sorted CD8+CD4-CCR7+CD45RA+ naive T cells. The origin of the receptors is a human donor in good health. Some libraries in this study had Jurkat cell RNA spiked in.

This clonotype was picked up a small number of times. The chain joins TRBV29-1 to TRBJ2-4; 10 nucleotides line up with TRBD2. The CDR3 is 16 amino acids. Unmatched junction bases numbered 7, after V lost 3 bases and J lost 2 bases. Germline V gives CDR1 SQVTM, CDR2 ANQGSEA. As DNA, the CDR3 is TGCAGCGTTGAGGGACTAGCGACCGAATCCAAAAACATTCAGTACTTC. As protein: CSVEGLATESKNIQYF. The entire variable domain, with the rest obtained from reference TRBV29-1 and TRBJ2-4, is as follows: SAVISQKPSRDICQRGTSLTIQCQVDSQVTMMFWYRQQPGQSLTLIATANQGSEATYESGFVIDKFPISRPNLTFSTLTVSNMSPEDSSIYLCSVEGLATESKNIQYFGAGTRLSVL.

This rearrangement joins TRBV21-1 to TRBJ1-2; the DNA was not used to check the table's D call, TRBD1. TRBV21-1 is designated a pseudogene. The CDR3 is made up of 13 amino acids. The CDR3 region is CAGSAGGSAGYTF. In DNA form, the CDR3 reads TGTGCCGGCAGCGCTGGGGGCAGCGCAGGCTACACCTTC.

The sample holds many counts of this clonotype. The chain uses TRBV6-5 and TRBJ2-1; 9 bases are shared with TRBD2. Germline CDR1 reads MNHEY; CDR2 reads SVGAGI. The CDR3 covers 13 residues. V lost 4 bases and J lost 7; bases outside the gene matches: 2. The CDR3 spells CASSWTSENEQFF. CDR3 sequence (DNA): TGTGCCAGCAGTTGGACTAGCGAGAATGAGCAGTTCTTC.

This clonotype was counted a few times. V is TRBV12-3 or TRBV12-4 and J is TRBJ2-3, with 8 nucleotides matching TRBD2. With V trimmed by 6 bases and J by 3 bases, 8 bases remained unmatched. This CDR3 region has 15 residues. CDR3 DNA: TGTGCCAGCAGGAGGGGCGGGGGGTATACAGATACGCAGTATTTT. This encodes CASRRGGGYTDTQYF.

This clonotype was counted a few times. An end of the junction does not agree with germline; a read error may underlie this. This chain joins TRBV7-9 and TRBJ1-1; 7 bases map to TRBD1. CDR3 length equals 15 residues. CDR1 and CDR2 from the germline V gene are SEHNR and FQNEAQ (reference sequence). CDR3 amino acids: CASTKGAGIDTEALF. The CDR3 nucleotides are TGTGCCAGCACCAAGGGGGCCGGAATAGACACTGAAGCTCTCTTT.

In its sample, this clonotype was seen many times. This chain links TRBV12-3 or TRBV12-4 with TRBJ2-3; possible D gene TRBD2, 6 bases. There are 16 residues in the CDR3. V was cut by 6 bases and J by 4 bases, with 20 bases left in between. The CDR3 here is CASSLSSGEGADTQYF. The CDR3 DNA is TGTGCCAGCAGCCTAAGTTCGGGAGAGGGCGCAGATACGCAGTATTTT.

J is TRBJ1-1 and V is TRBV27, with 10 nucleotides matching TRBD1. This CDR3 contains 14 residues. J lost 3 bases, V lost 5 bases, and 3 bases had no gene match. Germline CDR1 is MNHEY and CDR2 is SMNVEV (reference sequence). This CDR3 reads CASSQTGGYTEAFF. CDR3 DNA sequence: TGTGCCAGCAGTCAGACAGGGGGCTACACTGAAGCTTTCTTT.

This clonotype has at least ten counts. This chain joins TRBV5-4 and TRBJ1-2, with TRBD1 matching 8 bases. Losses at the gene ends were 9 bases for V and 14 bases for J; bases not matched to a gene: 12. CDR3 length: 11 residues. The V gene's germline CDR1 is SGHNT and CDR2 YYREEE (reference sequence). The CDR3: CATTRDRGVTF. CDR3 sequence (DNA): TGTGCCACCACCCGAGACAGGGGAGTTACCTTC.

This clonotype was seen a handful of times. The J gene is TRBJ2-5, the V gene TRBV7-9, with 12 bases aligning to TRBD2. The CDR3 is 17 amino acids. Looked up from germline, CDR1 is SEHNR and CDR2 is FQNEAQ (reference sequence). Trimming took 2 bases from V and 4 from J; bases not matched to a gene: 8. CDR3 amino acids: CASSLMTSGGRGETQYF. DNA of the CDR3: TGTGCCAGCAGCTTAATGACTAGCGGGGGCCGGGGAGAGACCCAGTACTTC.

The CDR3 coding sequence is TGTGCCAGCAGTAACACCGACAGGGTCGGCGGCTACACCTTC. This sequence encodes CASSNTDRVGGYTF. V usage is TRBV12-3 or TRBV12-4 and J usage is TRBJ1-2, with 7 bases fitting TRBD1. The J segment lost 8 bases and the V segment lost 5 bases, leaving 11 bases of the junction unmatched. This CDR3 is 14 amino acids long.

J is TRBJ1-5 and V is TRBV4-3; D gene unclear. The CDR3 length is 18 residues. V was pared by 0 bases and J by 0 bases, with 15 bases between. Germline CDR1 is LGHNA and CDR2 is YSLEER. The CDR3 sequence is CASSQDPPGENSNQPQHF. CDR3 sequence (DNA): TGCGCCAGCAGCCAAGATCCACCGGGAGAGAATAGCAATCAGCCCCAGCATTTT.

This clonotype was observed many times. The rearrangement links TRBV4-2 to TRBJ2-5, with 7 bases identical to TRBD2. This CDR3 contains 15 residues. J lost 1 base, V lost 0 bases, and 2 bases had no gene match. Germline-derived CDR1 and CDR2 are LGHNA and YNFKEQ. DNA for the CDR3: TGTGCCAGCAGCCAAGATTTAGCGGGCCAAGAGACCCAGTACTTC. It is translated as CASSQDLAGQETQYF.

This clonotype was found many times. The genes are TRBV9 and TRBJ2-7; 7 bases match TRBD1. CDR3 size: 13 residues. The germline gives CDR1 SGDLS, CDR2 YYNGEE. Trimming removed 4 bases from V and 7 bases from J; junction bases left unmatched: 8. The CDR3 loop reads CASSKRDSREQYF. The CDR3 bases are TGTGCCAGCAGCAAACGGGACAGTAGGGAGCAGTACTTC.